The source of this T cell receptor (beta chain) is a study of blood T cell repertoires in COVID-19 (dated by TCRdb to between 2020 and 2021). For the wider study: Samples covering the acute and convalescent phases of COVID-19 were provided by collaborators in the United States, Italy and Spain. The material from the prospective study consisted of cDNA or gDNA derived from T cells, B-cell-depleted T cells, or PBMCs. Deeply sampled blood TCRbeta repertoires from subjects exposed to, actively infected with, or recovered from COVID-19 were included in the dataset. The repertoires were released in a freely available public database meant as a resource for research on the immune response to SARS-CoV-2. Samples came from the ongoing ImmuneRACE study (first 160 participants) plus 1,254 subjects from 6 global collaborators. Sample metadata almost always included a de-identified subject ID, COVID-19 status, age in years and sex. Where HLA class I and class II types were available, the types were taken from metadata supplied by the sample provider, not from assay-based typing.

Each collaborating institution followed its own protocols to collect whole blood in K2EDTA tubes. For TCRbeta analysis, collaborator samples were shipped as frozen whole blood, as isolated PBMCs, or as DNA extracted from either sample type. As regards this clone: Its target antigen remains unknown. Per-nucleotide qualities are absent, and no much larger clonotype sits a single base away.

Between the V and J ends, shortened by 3 bases and 3 bases respectively, the junction contains 7 bases. The CDR3 runs 13 residues from the cysteine to the phenylalanine. The CDR3 DNA has 39 bases and is translated from base 1. The germline V gene provides CDR1 KGHDR and CDR2 SFDVKD. TCRbeta CDR3 regions were amplified from genomic DNA using the immunoSEQ Assay, a bias-controlled multiplex PCR. For the original study's pipeline: Nucleated cell counts per sample were estimated from amplification of reference gene primers within the assay. To quantify the absolute abundance of each unique TCRbeta CDR3 rearrangement, sequence reads were collapsed and filtered. For each sample, productive Simpson clonality was calculated by taking the square root of Simpson's diversity index across productive rearrangements. TCRdb took this table from immuneACCESS and kept in-frame rearrangements with V and J called. Such tables lack part of the clones; where checked against another copy, unresolved V genes explain under half of the gap, and the rest is unexplained. V, J and clone size are those of that table, while D and trimming were read from the DNA. Recorded for this sample are tens of thousands of clones; under 85% of them occurred a single time. The biggest ten clones account for around 7.4% of the sample.

Beyond this particular receptor, the publication reports: How much clinical and demographic metadata was included differed by source and by participant, and the metadata was provided uncurated.

This sequence was found in a man aged 55 to 70 with active COVID-19. The rearrangement combines TRBV24-1 with TRBJ2-5, with the D gene not clear enough to name. The sample was peripheral blood. This receptor carries the CDR3 CATSDAPEETQYF. Here is the DNA: TGTGCCACCAGTGATGCGCCGGAAGAGACCCAGTACTTC.